One and the same sample provided the 7 T cell receptor beta chains below, sequenced in a study of T-cell memory formation after mild COVID-19. TCRdb reprocessed the 5' RACE reads with MiXCR, giving one entry per CDR3 protein. The sample lists about 340,000 distinct CDR3 sequences; roughly an eighth were seen once. Sequencing used PBMCs or a T cell subset sorted from them (not recorded which). Receptor source: a man between 18 and 29 years old who had mild COVID-19 (a few samples of this study predate the infection). Cell type and time point are not known.

The table lists this clonotype with a few counts. The chain carries TRBV20-1 and TRBJ1-6; 8 nucleotides match TRBD1. Germline V gives CDR1 DFQATT, CDR2 SNEGSKA (reference sequence). V lost 5 bases to trimming and J lost 7 bases; unmatched junction nucleotides: 7. This CDR3 spans 14 amino acids. In DNA form, the CDR3 reads TGCAGTGCTCGCCAGGGGGCGGAGAATTCACCCCTCCACTTT. Protein sequence: CSARQGAENSPLHF.

The chain has TRBV7-9 and TRBJ1-2, with a weak D call TRBD1 (5 bases). Deletions cut 1 base from V and 2 bases from J, with 8 bases between. The CDR3 is made up of 14 amino acids. CDR1 is SEHNR and CDR2 is FQNEAQ in the germline V gene (reference sequence). CDR3 protein: CASSLDAGNYGYTF. The CDR3 nucleotides read TGTGCCAGCAGCTTAGATGCAGGGAACTATGGCTACACCTTC.

V and J are TRBV7-2 and TRBJ2-1; D ambiguous. Germline V lookup: CDR1 SGHTA, CDR2 FQGNSA. This CDR3 contains 16 residues. V dropped 5 bases and J dropped 0 bases, with 14 bases sitting between them. The DNA of the CDR3 is TGTGCCAGCAGCGCGACTGGCTTTAGCTCCTACAATGAGCAGTTCTTC. This sequence encodes CASSATGFSSYNEQFF.

The gene calls are TRBV11-2 and TRBJ1-2; the match to TRBD1 covers 7 bases. Germline loops: CDR1 SGHAT, CDR2 FQNNGV. J was trimmed by 2 bases and V by 5 bases; bases with no gene match: 11. This CDR3 region has 16 residues. Written as DNA, the CDR3 is TGTGCCAGCAGCCCAATCGACAGGGCGGGCAACTATGGCTACACCTTC. Encoded protein: CASSPIDRAGNYGYTF.

This clonotype has at least ten counts. The chain carries TRBV10-3 and TRBJ2-3; D gene ambiguous. The length of the CDR3 is 13 residues. V dropped 2 bases and J dropped 2 bases, with 5 bases sitting between them. Germline lookup yields CDR1 ENHRY and CDR2 SYGVKD. Here the CDR3 DNA reads TGTGCCATCAGTGAGGGTCCCACAGATACGCAGTATTTT. This codes for CAISEGPTDTQYF.

The J gene is TRBJ2-7, the V gene TRBV29-1; 7 bases are shared with TRBD2. Germline V gene sequence: CDR1 SQVTM, CDR2 ANQGSEA. The V gene end was trimmed by 7 bases and the J gene end by 2 bases; junction bases not matched to a gene: 8. The CDR3 extends over 13 amino acids. The CDR3 nucleotides read TGCAGCGCCGCGCAGCGGGGCACCTACGAGCAGTACGTC. Translated, it gives CSAAQRGTYEQYV.

This clonotype showed up just a few times. This chain connects TRBV19 to TRBJ2-5; TRBD1 matches 12 bases. Germline CDR1 is LNHDA and CDR2 is SQIVND (reference sequence). CDR3 length equals 15 residues. V trimming: 9 bases; J trimming: 4 bases; junction bases outside the gene matches: 9. The DNA for the CDR3 is TGTGCCAGCACTACCGGGACAGGGGGCACAGAGACCCAGTACTTC. This translates into CASTTGTGGTETQYF.